These 23 T cell receptor beta chains originate from one sample sequenced in a study of blood T cell repertoires in COVID-19 (TCRdb year 2020). The library was built by means of the immunoSEQ multiplex PCR assay. TCRdb provides this immuneACCESS table in a form limited to in-frame rearrangements. Some clones are lacking; in checked studies, under half of them reflect an unresolved V gene, and why the rest are absent is not known. The sample yields some 150,000 clones; roughly 84% were counted once. The ten largest make up 5.8% of the sample. Specimen: PBMCs or T cells enriched from blood (not recorded which). These receptors were collected from a woman between 45 and 60 years old who had been exposed to COVID-19.

V usage is TRBV7-8 and J usage is TRBJ1-2; 9 bases agree with TRBD1. Germline-derived CDR1 and CDR2 are SGHVS and FQNEAQ. V shed 7 bases and J 8 bases; nucleotides not matched to a gene: 20. The CDR3 is 17 amino acids. CDR3 nucleotide sequence: TGTGCCAGCAAAGAATTGGGCGGCGGGACAGGGACATCAGGCTACACCTTC. As protein: CASKELGGGTGTSGYTF.

This chain uses TRBV5-4 with TRBJ1-2, with 7 bases that match TRBD1. The germline V gene encodes CDR1 SGHNT and CDR2 YYREEE (reference sequence). There are 14 residues in the CDR3. V gave up 4 bases and J gave up 7 bases; unmatched junction bases: 10. This CDR3 is CASSHRDSEGGYTF. CDR3 nucleotides: TGTGCCAGCAGCCATCGGGACAGCGAGGGTGGCTACACCTTC. Complete variable domain (other parts from reference TRBV5-4 and TRBJ1-2): ETGVTQSPTHLIKTRGQQVTLRCSSQSGHNTVSWYQQALGQGPQFIFQYYREEENGRGNFPPRFSGLQFPNYSSELNVNALELDDSALYLCASSHRDSEGGYTFGSGTRLTVV.

The genes are TRBV12-5 and TRBJ2-2, with 9 bases lining up with TRBD1. The length of the CDR3 is 14 residues. Germline CDR1 reads LGHNT; CDR2 reads FRNRAP. V lost 5 bases, J lost 8 bases, and 6 bases stayed unmatched. The CDR3 here is CASGGDRVKGELFF. As DNA, the CDR3 is TGTGCTAGTGGTGGGGACAGGGTCAAGGGGGAGCTGTTTTTT.

The chain is built from TRBV5-1 and TRBJ2-5, with 9 bases lining up with TRBD1. This CDR3 comprises 14 residues. V was clipped by 2 bases and J by 5 bases; unmatched bases: 4. CDR1 is SGHRS and CDR2 is YFSETQ in the germline V gene. The DNA for the CDR3 is TGCGCCAGCAGCTTCCCCGGGACAGGGGAGACCCAGTACTTC. Residues: CASSFPGTGETQYF.

A word on this clone: Distinct nucleotide sequences in the sample also encode this CDR3. The gene calls are TRBV7-9 and TRBJ1-5; D might be TRBD1 (6 bases). Germline loops: CDR1 SEHNR, CDR2 FQNEAQ (reference sequence). CDR3 size: 14 residues. V was clipped by 3 bases and J by 4 bases, with 10 bases between them. CDR3 amino acids: CASSLGGLNQPQHF. The CDR3 bases are TGTGCCAGCAGCTTGGGGGGGCTTAATCAGCCCCAGCATTTT.

This clone was seen only once. The chain joins TRBV6-5 to TRBJ1-5; D is unresolved. The V gene's germline CDR1 is MNHEY and CDR2 SVGAGI. CDR3 length: 13 residues. Trimming took 6 bases from V and 4 from J, leaving 10 bases between them. The CDR3 DNA reads as TGTGCCAGCAGCCGAGCCGGGAATCAGCCCCAGCATTTT. Translated: CASSRAGNQPQHF.

J is TRBJ2-3 and V is TRBV18; weak D call: TRBD2 (6 bases). This CDR3 is 15 amino acids long. Trimming left V 3 bases short and J 0 bases short, with 10 bases between. The germline CDR1 and CDR2 sequences are KGHSH and LQKENI. The CDR3 coding sequence is TGTGCCAGCTCACCCAGCCTAGCGAGCACAGATACGCAGTATTTT. This encodes CASSPSLASTDTQYF.

The chain joins TRBV4-2 to TRBJ1-3; a weak D match, TRBD1 (5 bases). Germline CDR1 and CDR2: LGHNA and YNFKEQ. The CDR3 spans 17 residues. V lost 1 base to trimming and J lost 0 bases, with 13 bases between them. CDR3 residues: CASSQVDRGLSGNTIYF. In DNA, the CDR3 is TGTGCCAGCAGCCAAGTCGATAGGGGCCTCTCTGGAAACACCATATATTTT.

J is TRBJ1-6 and V is TRBV5-4, with a tentative D call TRBD1 (6 bases). Germline values: CDR1 SGHNT, CDR2 YYREEE (reference sequence). This CDR3 comprises 16 residues. V was cut by 4 bases and J by 7 bases, with 18 bases left in between. The CDR3 protein is CASSRGVGARNSPLHF. The CDR3 DNA follows: TGTGCCAGCAGCCGGGGTGTGGGGGCTCGAAATTCACCCCTCCACTTT.

This chain connects TRBV7-2 to TRBJ2-3; 7 bases line up with TRBD1. Germline V gene lookup returns CDR1 SGHTA and CDR2 FQGNSA. V dropped 3 bases and J dropped 2; count of bases not matched to a gene: 5. This CDR3 is built from 15 residues. CDR3 amino acids: CASSFRQGSTDTQYF. CDR3 nucleotide sequence: TGTGCCAGCAGCTTTAGACAGGGTTCCACAGATACGCAGTATTTT.

The rearrangement uses TRBV7-9 and TRBJ2-3, with TRBD1 matching 10 bases. Germline V gene data show CDR1 as SEHNR and CDR2 as FQNEAQ (reference sequence). With 5 bases clipped from V and 5 bases from J, the junction kept 10 bases outside the gene matches. This CDR3 spans 16 amino acids. As DNA, the CDR3 is TGTGCCAGCAGCCAAAGAGACAGGGGGCCTGGAGATACGCAGTATTTT. Amino acid sequence: CASSQRDRGPGDTQYF.

The gene calls are TRBV19 and TRBJ2-7; possibly TRBD1 for D (6 bases). Looked up from germline, CDR1 is LNHDA and CDR2 is SQIVND (reference sequence). CDR3 size: 14 residues. V was cut by 3 bases and J by 2 bases, with 11 bases left in between. DNA for the CDR3: TGTGCCAGTAGTATGGGAGCAGGGGCCTACGAGCAGTACTTC. Protein sequence: CASSMGAGAYEQYF.

The chain joins TRBV29-1 to TRBJ2-3; D perhaps matches TRBD2 (6 bases). The CDR3 has 14 residues. Germline V gene data show CDR1 as SQVTM and CDR2 as ANQGSEA. The ends were cut back, 6 bases at V and 6 bases at J, with 19 bases in the middle. The CDR3 DNA reads as TGCAGCGTCTCCCCGGGACTTAAGTCGGATACGCAGTATTTT. Amino acid sequence: CSVSPGLKSDTQYF.

This clone was picked up a small number of times. The chain carries TRBV7-2 and TRBJ1-3; TRBD1 matches at 12 bases. CDR1 and CDR2 (germline): SGHTA, FQGNSA. The trim removed 4 bases at V and 4 bases at J, leaving 11 bases unmatched. The CDR3 consists of 18 residues. CDR3 DNA: TGTGCCAGCAGCTCCCTCGGGACAGGGGGCTTTGGGGGAAACACCATATATTTT. Translated: CASSSLGTGGFGGNTIYF.

This clone was seen a handful of times. This chain connects TRBV14 to TRBJ1-1; D is unresolved. Trimming left V 1 base short and J 1 base short, with 7 bases between. The CDR3 runs 14 residues. From germline, CDR1 is SGHDN and CDR2 FVKESK. The CDR3, as DNA: TGTGCCAGCAGCCAAGGGGCGGGGAACACTGAAGCTTTCTTT. This sequence encodes CASSQGAGNTEAFF.

The V call is TRBV7-8, the J call TRBJ2-2, with D possibly TRBD2 on 6 matching bases. In germline, CDR1 is SGHVS, CDR2 FQNEAQ. V was pared by 5 bases and J by 4 bases, with 17 bases between. This CDR3 region has 16 residues. The CDR3 region has the DNA TGTGCCAGCAGCCCCATTTCCCTCGGGGGCACCGGGGAGCTGTTTTTT. It encodes CASSPISLGGTGELFF.

This clone was detected once. J is TRBJ2-1 and V is TRBV5-4; D is perhaps TRBD2 (6 bases). V lost 1 base, J lost 3 bases, and 11 bases lay in between. CDR3 length equals 15 residues. The germline V gene encodes CDR1 SGHNT and CDR2 YYREEE (reference sequence). The CDR3 coding sequence is TGTGCCAGCAGCTTGTTCGGGACTGACTACAATGAGCAGTTCTTC. This sequence encodes CASSLFGTDYNEQFF. Together with reference TRBV5-4 and TRBJ2-1, the CDR3 gives the full variable domain: ETGVTQSPTHLIKTRGQQVTLRCSSQSGHNTVSWYQQALGQGPQFIFQYYREEENGRGNFPPRFSGLQFPNYSSELNVNALELDDSALYLCASSLFGTDYNEQFFGPGTRLTVL.

V usage is TRBV21-1 and J usage is TRBJ1-6. TRBV21-1 is a known pseudogene. The CDR3 covers 13 residues. The CDR3 sequence is CASNPAGNSPLHF. The CDR3 DNA follows: TGTGCCAGCAATCCCGCGGGAAATTCACCCCTCCACTTT.

V and J are TRBV4-1 and TRBJ2-1; D is unresolved. Germline CDR1 is MGHRA and CDR2 is YSYEKL. The V end was cut by 1 base, the J end by 8 bases, with 15 bases between. CDR3 size: 15 residues. CDR3 DNA: TGCGCCAGCAGCCAAGCCTCTGTGCCCCGGGATGAGCAGTTCTTC. Protein sequence: CASSQASVPRDEQFF.

The CDR3 region is CASSGARTSGVYEQYF. CDR3 sequence (DNA): TGCGCCAGCAGTGGCGCCAGGACTAGCGGGGTCTACGAGCAGTACTTC. The gene calls are TRBV10-1 and TRBJ2-7; the match to TRBD2 covers 12 bases. The V segment lost 4 bases and the J segment 3 bases; nucleotides outside the gene matches: 7. The CDR3 has 16 residues. Per the germline V gene, CDR1 is WNHNN and CDR2 is SYGVQD (reference sequence).

The V and J genes are TRBV3-1 (or the pseudogene TRBV3-2) and TRBJ1-1, with D unresolved. Germline V lookup: CDR1 LGHDT, CDR2 YNNKEL (reference sequence). The CDR3 has 12 residues. V gave up 1 base and J gave up 9 bases, with 9 bases separating them. Written as DNA, the CDR3 is TGTGCCAGCAGCCAAGGGGAGCGGAAAGCTTTCTTT. The encoded protein is CASSQGERKAFF.

This clone was seen a handful of times. The V call is TRBV10-2, the J call TRBJ1-5; possibly TRBD1 for D (6 bases). Germline values: CDR1 WSHSY, CDR2 SAAADI. The CDR3 consists of 14 residues. V was trimmed by 6 bases and J by 7 bases, leaving 16 bases between them. The CDR3: CASSTQGEGQPQHF. The CDR3 nucleotides read TGCGCCAGCAGCACACAGGGTGAGGGACAGCCCCAGCATTTT.

This chain uses TRBV11-3 with TRBJ2-1; 10 positions agree with TRBD1. The V segment lost 5 bases and the J segment 1 base; nucleotides outside the gene matches: 5. CDR1 and CDR2 from the germline V gene are SGHNT and YENEEA. CDR3 size: 16 residues. Here the CDR3 DNA reads TGTGCCAGCAGCCACCGGGACAGGGGTTCCTACAATGAGCAGTTCTTC. This codes for CASSHRDRGSYNEQFF. Variable domain in full (rest from reference TRBV11-3 and TRBJ2-1): EAGVVQSPRYKIIEKKQPVAFWCNPISGHNTLYWYLQNLGQGPELLIRYENEEAVDDSQLPKDRFSAERLKGVDSTLKIQPAELGDSAVYLCASSHRDRGSYNEQFFGPGTRLTVL.